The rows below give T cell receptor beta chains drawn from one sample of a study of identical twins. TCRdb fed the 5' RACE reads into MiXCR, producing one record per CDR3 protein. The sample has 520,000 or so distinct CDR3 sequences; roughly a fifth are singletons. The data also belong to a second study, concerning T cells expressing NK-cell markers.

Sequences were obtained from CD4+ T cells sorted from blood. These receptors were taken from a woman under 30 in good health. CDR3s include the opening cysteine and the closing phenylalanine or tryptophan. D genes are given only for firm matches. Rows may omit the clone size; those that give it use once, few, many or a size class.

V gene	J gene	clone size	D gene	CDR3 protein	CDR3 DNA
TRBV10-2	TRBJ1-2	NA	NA	CASSDRGKANYGYTF	TGCGCCAGCAGTGACCGAGGTAAAGCTAACTATGGCTACACCTTC
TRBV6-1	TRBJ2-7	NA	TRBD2	CASTGTNRYEQYF	TGTGCCAGCACAGGGACTAACCGCTACGAGCAGTACTTC
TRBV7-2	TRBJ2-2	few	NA	CASSLAHGVTGELFF	TGTGCCAGCAGCTTGGCCCACGGGGTCACCGGGGAGCTGTTTTTT
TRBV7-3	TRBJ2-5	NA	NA	CASSFGGAQETQYF	TGTGCCAGCAGCTTTGGGGGGGCCCAAGAGACCCAGTACTTC
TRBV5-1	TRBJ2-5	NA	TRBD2	CASSLALTSGRETQYF	TGCGCCAGCAGCTTGGCCTTGACTAGCGGACGAGAGACCCAGTACTTC
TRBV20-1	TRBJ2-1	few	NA	CSARVFSGNNEQFF	TGCAGTGCTAGAGTATTTAGCGGCAACAATGAGCAGTTCTTC
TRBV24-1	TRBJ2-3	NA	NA	CATSAETGEGTDTQYF	TGTGCCACCAGTGCAGAGACAGGGGAGGGGACAGATACGCAGTATTTT
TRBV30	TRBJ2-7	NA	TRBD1	CAGNRGEIYEQYF	TGTGCGGGGAACAGGGGCGAGATCTACGAGCAGTACTTC
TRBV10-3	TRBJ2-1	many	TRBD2	CAIHRPPGLAGLSSYNEQFF	TGTGCCATCCATCGACCCCCGGGACTAGCGGGCCTAAGCTCCTACAATGAGCAGTTCTTC
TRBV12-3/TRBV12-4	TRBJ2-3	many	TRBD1	CASSTSGQGRDTQYF	TGTGCCAGCAGTACCTCTGGACAGGGGAGAGATACGCAGTATTTT
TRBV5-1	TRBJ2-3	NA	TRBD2	CASSLGLAGKQDTQYF	TGCGCCAGCAGCTTAGGACTAGCGGGGAAGCAAGATACGCAGTATTTT
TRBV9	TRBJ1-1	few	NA	CASNNVNTEAFF	TGTGCCAGCAATAACGTGAACACTGAAGCTTTCTTT
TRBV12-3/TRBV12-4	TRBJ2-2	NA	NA	CASSKRFAGELFF	TGTGCCAGCAGTAAACGGTTCGCCGGGGAGCTGTTTTTT
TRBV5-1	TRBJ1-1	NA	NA	CASSWGMEGTEAFF	TGCGCCAGCAGCTGGGGGATGGAGGGCACTGAAGCTTTCTTT
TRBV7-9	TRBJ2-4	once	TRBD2	CAISFLAGAIQYF	TGTGCCATCAGCTTTTTAGCGGGGGCCATTCAGTACTTC
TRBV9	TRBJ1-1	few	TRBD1	CASSSGTVMNTEAFF	TGTGCCAGCAGCTCGGGGACAGTCATGAACACTGAAGCTTTCTTT
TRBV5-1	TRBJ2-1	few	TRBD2	CASFGGGAHNEQFF	TGCGCCAGCTTCGGCGGGGGGGCCCACAATGAGCAGTTCTTC
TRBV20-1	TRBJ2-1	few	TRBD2	CSAPRGGSARSNEQFF	TGCAGTGCCCCACGGGGCGGGAGTGCTCGGAGCAATGAGCAGTTCTTC
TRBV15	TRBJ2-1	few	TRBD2	CATSRDQYTSGEQFF	TGTGCCACCAGCAGAGATCAGTACACTAGCGGTGAGCAGTTCTTC
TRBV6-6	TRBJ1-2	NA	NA	CASKPGEGYGYTF	TGTGCCAGCAAACCAGGGGAAGGGTATGGCTACACCTTC
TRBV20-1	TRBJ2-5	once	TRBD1	CSAPTDRGETQYF	TGCAGTGCTCCGACGGACAGGGGTGAGACCCAGTACTTC
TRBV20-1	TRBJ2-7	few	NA	CSARKGTYEQYF	TGCAGTGCTAGAAAGGGCACCTACGAGCAGTACTTC
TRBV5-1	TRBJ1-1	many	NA	CASSLIPTSRNTEAFF	TGCGCCAGCAGCTTAATCCCAACGTCCAGGAACACTGAAGCTTTCTTT
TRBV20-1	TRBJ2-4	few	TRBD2	CSARDPGPPAGEAKNIQYF	TGCAGTGCTAGAGATCCGGGCCCACCAGCGGGAGAAGCCAAAAACATTCAGTACTTC
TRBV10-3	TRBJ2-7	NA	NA	CAIREAGRAFGQYF	TGTGCCATCAGAGAGGCGGGACGAGCCTTCGGGCAGTACTTC
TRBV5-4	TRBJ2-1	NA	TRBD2	CASSPKGSGRAYNEQFF	TGTGCCAGCAGCCCTAAAGGTAGCGGGAGGGCTTACAATGAGCAGTTCTTC
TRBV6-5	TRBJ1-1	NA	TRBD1	CASSYRGQESMNTEAFF	TGTGCCAGCAGTTATAGGGGACAGGAGAGCATGAACACTGAAGCTTTCTTT
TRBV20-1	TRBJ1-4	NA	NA	CSASHPHLGEKLFF	TGCAGTGCTAGCCACCCTCACTTGGGTGAAAAACTGTTTTTT
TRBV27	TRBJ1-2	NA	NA	CASSGRTSRSNYGYTF	TGTGCCAGCAGTGGCAGAACCTCCCGATCTAACTATGGCTACACCTTC
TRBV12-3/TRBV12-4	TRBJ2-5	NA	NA	CASRDGRQETQYF	TGTGCCAGCAGGGACGGACGTCAAGAGACCCAGTACTTC
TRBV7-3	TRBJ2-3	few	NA	CASSPRGLRTDTQYF	TGTGCCAGCAGCCCCCGGGGTCTCCGCACAGATACGCAGTATTTT
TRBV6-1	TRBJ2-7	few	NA	CASTSEAWSRQYF	TGTGCCAGCACCTCCGAGGCTTGGTCGCGGCAGTACTTC
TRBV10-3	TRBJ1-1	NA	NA	CAISARQQNTEAFF	TGTGCCATCAGTGCACGGCAGCAGAACACTGAAGCTTTCTTT
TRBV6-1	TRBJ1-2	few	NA	CASRQAPTGAGYTF	TGTGCCAGCAGACAGGCTCCTACGGGCGCGGGCTACACCTTC
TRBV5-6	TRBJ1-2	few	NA	CASSLLGREYGYTF	TGTGCCAGCAGCTTGTTAGGGCGGGAGTATGGCTACACCTTC
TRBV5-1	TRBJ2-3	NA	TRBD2	CASSSGTSGADTQYF	TGCGCCAGCAGTTCCGGGACCAGCGGGGCAGATACGCAGTATTTT
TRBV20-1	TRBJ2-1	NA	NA	CSARVDGEQFF	TGCAGTGCTAGAGTTGATGGTGAGCAGTTCTTC
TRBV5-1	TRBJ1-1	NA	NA	CASSLARRLNTEALF	TGCGCCAGCAGCTTGGCCCGACGGTTGAACACTGAAGCTCTCTTT
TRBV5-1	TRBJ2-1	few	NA	CASSLARGYSNEQFF	TGCGCCAGCAGCTTGGCCAGGGGCTACTCCAATGAGCAGTTCTTC
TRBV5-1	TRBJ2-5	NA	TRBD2	CASSPEASGRRMAQYF	TGCGCCAGCAGCCCGGAGGCTAGCGGGAGGCGGATGGCCCAGTACTTC
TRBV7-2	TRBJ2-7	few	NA	CASSLRSEKVYEQYF	TGTGCCAGCAGCTTAAGGTCGGAGAAGGTCTACGAGCAGTACTTC
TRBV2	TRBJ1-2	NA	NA	CASQPEANYGYTF	TGTGCCAGCCAGCCAGAAGCTAACTATGGCTACACCTTC
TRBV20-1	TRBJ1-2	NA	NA	CSARPDRPNYGYTF	TGCAGTGCTAGACCCGACAGGCCAAACTATGGCTACACCTTC
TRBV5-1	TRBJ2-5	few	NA	CASSLGDAQETQYF	TGCGCCAGCAGCTTGGGTGACGCTCAAGAGACCCAGTACTTC
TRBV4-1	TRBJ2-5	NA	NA	CASSQGLGAIQETQYF	TGCGCCAGCAGCCAAGGTCTTGGGGCCATCCAAGAGACCCAGTACTTC
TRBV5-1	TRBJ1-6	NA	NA	CASSFLAGTYNSPLHF	TGCGCCAGCAGCTTTCTCGCAGGGACCTATAATTCACCCCTCCACTTT
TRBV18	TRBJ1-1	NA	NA	CASSPTTGGGTEAFF	TGTGCCAGCTCACCGACAACGGGGGGTGGCACTGAAGCTTTCTTT
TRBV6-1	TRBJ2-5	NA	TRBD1	CASRDRVQTQYF	TGTGCCAGCAGGGACAGGGTGCAGACCCAGTACTTC
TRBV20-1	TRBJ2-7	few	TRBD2	CSASNGLGVYEQYF	TGCAGTGCTTCGAACGGACTAGGGGTTTACGAGCAGTACTTC
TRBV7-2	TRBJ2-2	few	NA	CASSQQGNTGELFF	TGTGCCAGCAGCCAACAGGGGAACACCGGGGAGCTGTTTTTT
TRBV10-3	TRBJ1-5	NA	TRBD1	CAIQRDRGGSQPQHF	TGTGCCATCCAGCGGGACAGGGGCGGGAGTCAGCCCCAGCATTTT
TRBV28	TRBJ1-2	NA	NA	CASSANLGGSVNYGYTF	TGTGCCAGCAGTGCTAACCTAGGGGGGTCGGTCAACTATGGCTACACCTTC
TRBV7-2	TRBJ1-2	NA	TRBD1	CASSLRPTGALLYGYTF	TGTGCCAGCAGCTTAAGGCCGACAGGGGCACTACTCTATGGCTACACCTTC
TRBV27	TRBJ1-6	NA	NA	CASSKQWNSPLHF	TGTGCCAGCAGTAAACAGTGGAATTCACCCCTCCACTTT
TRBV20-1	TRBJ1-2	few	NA	CSASIRGYGYTF	TGCAGTGCTAGTATCAGGGGCTATGGCTACACCTTC
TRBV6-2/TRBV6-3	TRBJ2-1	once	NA	CASTYTHPTKYQFF	TGTGCCAGCACCTACACTCATCCGACTAAGTACCAGTTCTTC
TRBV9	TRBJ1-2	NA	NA	CASRRVENYGYTF	TGTGCCAGCAGACGGGTGGAGAACTATGGCTACACCTTC
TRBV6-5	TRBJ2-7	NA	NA	CASSYSGNPVLDEQYF	TGTGCCAGCAGTTACTCAGGGAATCCGGTTCTGGACGAGCAGTACTTC
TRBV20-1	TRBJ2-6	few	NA	CSARVTGSGANVLTF	TGCAGTGCTAGAGTTACGGGCTCTGGGGCCAACGTCCTGACTTTC
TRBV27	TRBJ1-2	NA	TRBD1	CASSLKGGSYGYTF	TGTGCCAGCAGTTTAAAAGGGGGCAGTTATGGCTACACCTTC